This T cell receptor beta chain was obtained from a study of blood T cells in healthy people across ages. Primers used in a second PCR of about 6 to 11 cycles were a sample-barcoded 5' primer and a J-beta primer mix. TCRdb recomputed calls from the 5' RACE reads with MiXCR, one row per CDR3 protein. The sample has 800,000 or so distinct CDR3 sequences, less than 60% seen once; the top ten hold approximately 18%. Only a few counts were recorded for this clonotype. Its target is not known. Study-wide results and caveats: Investigators viewed diversity estimates from one million T cells as underestimates, the study reported. Observed TCR beta diversity per million T cells went down as age went up. This fall followed a roughly linear course with age.

The V end lost 2 bases, the J end lost 1 base, and 9 bases lay between the germline ends. Germline CDR1 reads ENHRY; CDR2 reads SYGVKD. CDR3 size: 15 residues. Input material: blood. The V gene is TRBV10-3, the J gene TRBJ2-1, with D perhaps TRBD1 or TRBD2 (5 bases each). The receptor comes from an older man in good health. The CDR3 spells CAISERGASYNEQFF. The CDR3 nucleotides read TGTGCCATCAGTGAGAGAGGGGCGTCCTACAATGAGCAGTTCTTC.